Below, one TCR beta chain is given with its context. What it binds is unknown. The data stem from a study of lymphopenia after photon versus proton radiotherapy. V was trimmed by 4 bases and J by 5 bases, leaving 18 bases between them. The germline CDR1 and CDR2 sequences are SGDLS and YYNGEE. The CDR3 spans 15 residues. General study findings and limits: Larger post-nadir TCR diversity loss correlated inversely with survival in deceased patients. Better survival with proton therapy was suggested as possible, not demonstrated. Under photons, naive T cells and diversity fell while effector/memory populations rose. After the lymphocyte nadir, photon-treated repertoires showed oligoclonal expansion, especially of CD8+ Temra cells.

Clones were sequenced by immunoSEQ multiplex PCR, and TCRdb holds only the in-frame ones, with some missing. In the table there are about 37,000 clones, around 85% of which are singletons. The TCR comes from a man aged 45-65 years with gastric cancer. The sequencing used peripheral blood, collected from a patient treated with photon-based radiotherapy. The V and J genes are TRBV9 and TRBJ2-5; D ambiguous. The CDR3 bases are TGTGCCAGCAGCTCCCGGGCCTGGATGGAGGAGACCCAGTACTTC. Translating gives CASSSRAWMEETQYF.